This section outlines one TCR beta chain sequence together with its context. Its specificity is unknown. Original data processing: After removing out-of-frame reads, 2.3 million or so distinct TCRbeta sequences remained. Method: immunoSEQ multiplex PCR; TCRdb's copy keeps in-frame clones and lacks some. V, J and clone size were drawn from that table, and D and trimming were deduced from the DNA. The sample has 40,000 to 50,000 clones; roughly three quarters are singletons. V gave up 10 bases and J gave up 1 base, with 7 bases separating them. Germline CDR1 and CDR2: LNHDA and SQIVND (reference sequence). The CDR3 extends over 11 amino acids. This sample was taken from a study of memory CD4+ T cells and cytomegalovirus serostatus. Whole-study results and caveats: Of roughly 180 reported CMV TCRbeta sequences, under 70 were found in memory CD4+ repertoires.

Single viable CD3+CD4+CD8-CD45RO+ cells were sorted as the memory CD4+ T cells. CMV serostatus came from serum IgG against pp150, pp28, p38, p52. The sequencing sample was made of memory CD4+ T cells from blood. This TCR was recovered from an adult in good health and CMV-seronegative. The rearrangement links TRBV19 to TRBJ1-2, with no clear D. The CDR3 loop reads CATGHNYGYTF. Here the CDR3 DNA reads TGTGCCACCGGGCATAACTATGGCTACACCTTC.